This T cell receptor beta chain emerged from a study of shared clonotypes between healthy human individuals. Across the whole study: A couple of women and three men aged 18 to 49 made up the donors.

This CDR3 region has 13 residues. V shed 0 bases and J shed 7 bases, with 10 bases lying between them. The germline CDR1 and CDR2 sequences are LNHDA and SQIVND (reference sequence). Deep level was the assay's run setting. Using immunoSEQ multiplex PCR, the repertoire was profiled, and TCRdb retains in-frame clones only, with some absent. The sample lists hundreds of thousands of clones; approximately 95% were seen once. Points on this clone: Its specificity is not known.

Regarding the study as a whole: Sampling covered blood only; tissue repertoires likely differ. Sharing of clonotypes among donors was expected to vary with sequencing depth.

Terminally differentiated effector memory CD45RA+ cells were excluded by CCR7 positive selection of CD45RO-negative cells. Sample: naive CD8+ T cells sorted from blood. This TCR was recovered from a woman aged 30 to 39 in good health. The chain is built from TRBV19 and TRBJ2-7; TRBD1 might be the D (6 bases). This chain's CDR3 is CASSIEYREEQYF. In DNA form, the CDR3 reads TGTGCCAGTAGTATAGAGTACAGGGAAGAGCAGTACTTC.